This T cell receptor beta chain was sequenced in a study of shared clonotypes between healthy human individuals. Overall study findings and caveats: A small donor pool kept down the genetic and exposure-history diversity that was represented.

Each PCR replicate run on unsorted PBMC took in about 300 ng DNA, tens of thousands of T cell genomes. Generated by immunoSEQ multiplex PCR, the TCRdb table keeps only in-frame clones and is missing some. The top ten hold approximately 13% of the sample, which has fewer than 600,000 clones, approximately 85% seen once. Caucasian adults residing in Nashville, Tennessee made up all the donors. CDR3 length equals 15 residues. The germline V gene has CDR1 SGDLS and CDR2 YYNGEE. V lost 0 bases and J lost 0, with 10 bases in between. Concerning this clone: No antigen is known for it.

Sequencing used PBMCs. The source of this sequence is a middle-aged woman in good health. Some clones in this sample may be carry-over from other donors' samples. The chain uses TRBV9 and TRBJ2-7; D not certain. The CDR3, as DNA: TGTGCCAGCAGCGTAGGGCCTGAGCCCTCCTACGAGCAGTACTTC. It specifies CASSVGPEPSYEQYF.